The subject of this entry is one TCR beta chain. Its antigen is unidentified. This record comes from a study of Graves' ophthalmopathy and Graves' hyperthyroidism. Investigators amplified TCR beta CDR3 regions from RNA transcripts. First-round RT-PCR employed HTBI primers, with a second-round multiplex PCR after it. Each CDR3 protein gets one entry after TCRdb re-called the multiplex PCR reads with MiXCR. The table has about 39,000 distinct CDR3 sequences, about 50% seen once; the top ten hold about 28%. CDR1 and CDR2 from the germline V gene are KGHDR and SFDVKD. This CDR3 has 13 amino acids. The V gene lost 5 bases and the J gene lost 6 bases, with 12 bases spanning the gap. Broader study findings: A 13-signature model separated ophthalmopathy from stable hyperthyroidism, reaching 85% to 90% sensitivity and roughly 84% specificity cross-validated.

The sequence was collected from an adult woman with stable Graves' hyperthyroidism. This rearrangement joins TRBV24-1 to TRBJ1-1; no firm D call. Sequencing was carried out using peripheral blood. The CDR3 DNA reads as TGTGCCACCAGTGCAGCGGGGAGGGCTGAAGCTTTCTTT. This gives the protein CATSAAGRAEAFF.